The present TCR beta chain was sequenced within a study of blood T cell repertoires in COVID-19. The data were produced by immunoSEQ multiplex PCR, yet TCRdb's version contains in-frame clones alone and is incomplete. The sample has around 160,000 clones, 70% to 90% seen once. The CDR3 is 13 amino acids. V was pared by 6 bases and J by 2 bases, with 9 bases between. Looked up from germline, CDR1 is LNHDA and CDR2 is SQIVND (reference sequence). The receptor comes from a human donor in a cohort sampled during active COVID-19. The chain employs TRBV19 and TRBJ2-3; TRBD1 might be the D (6 bases). What was sequenced was peripheral blood. This chain's CDR3 is CASRTGFTDTQYF. Here the CDR3 DNA reads TGTGCCAGTAGGACAGGATTCACAGATACGCAGTATTTT.